Reported below is one T cell receptor beta chain. Its antigen remains unidentified. The PCR used 60 Vbeta and 13 Jbeta primers. The assay was immunoSEQ multiplex PCR, and TCRdb's table has in-frame clones only and misses some. The sample shows about 180,000 clones, approximately 79% of them seen only once. This entry comes from a study of cytomegalovirus exposure and HLA in healthy donors. The study's findings and limits: In the analysis, some V segments, TRBV6-2 and TRBV6-3 included, were excluded as indistinguishable. When analyzed later, a missense DCLRE1C variant was found to be linked to TCR beta V- and J-gene trimming.

Germline V gene data show CDR1 as MNHEY and CDR2 as SVGAGI. J lost 7 bases, V lost 6 bases, and 9 bases had no gene match. This CDR3 contains 13 residues. The TCR comes from a woman aged 40 to 50 in good health and CMV-seronegative. The material sequenced was PBMCs. The chain employs TRBV6-5 and TRBJ2-7; 7 nucleotides match TRBD1. This chain's CDR3 is CASSSTGPGEQYF. The CDR3 DNA reads as TGTGCCAGCAGCTCGACAGGGCCGGGGGAGCAGTACTTC.